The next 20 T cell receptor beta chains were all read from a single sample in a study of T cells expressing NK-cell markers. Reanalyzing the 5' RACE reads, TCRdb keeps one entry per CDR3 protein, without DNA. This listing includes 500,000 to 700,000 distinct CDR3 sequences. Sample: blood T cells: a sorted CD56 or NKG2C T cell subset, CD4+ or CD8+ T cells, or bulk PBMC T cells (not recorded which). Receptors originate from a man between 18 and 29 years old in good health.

CDR3 protein: CASSQVGEALLAKNIQYF. The chain employs TRBV4-2 and TRBJ2-4; TCRdb's D gene call, TRBD2, goes unchecked for lack of DNA. This CDR3 is built from 18 residues. The germline gives CDR1 LGHNA, CDR2 YNFKEQ.

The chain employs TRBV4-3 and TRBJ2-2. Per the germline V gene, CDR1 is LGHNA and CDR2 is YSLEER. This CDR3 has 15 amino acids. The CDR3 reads CASSQVGSLTGELFF.

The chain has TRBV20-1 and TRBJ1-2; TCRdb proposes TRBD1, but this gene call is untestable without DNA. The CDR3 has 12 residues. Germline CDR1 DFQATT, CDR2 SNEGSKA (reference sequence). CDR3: CSAKTGAHGYTF.

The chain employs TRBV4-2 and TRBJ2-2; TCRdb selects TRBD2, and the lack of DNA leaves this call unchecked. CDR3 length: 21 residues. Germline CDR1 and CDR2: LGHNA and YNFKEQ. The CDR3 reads CASSQGDAGTSGRVIAGELFF.

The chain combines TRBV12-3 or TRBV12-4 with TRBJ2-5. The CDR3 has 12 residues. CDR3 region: CASSFDAATQYF.

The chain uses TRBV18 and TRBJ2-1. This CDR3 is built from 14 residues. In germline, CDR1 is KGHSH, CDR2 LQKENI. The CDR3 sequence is CASSPTGGLVEQFF. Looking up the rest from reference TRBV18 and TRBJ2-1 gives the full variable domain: NAGVMQNPRHLVRRRGQEARLRCSPMKGHSHVYWYRQLPEEGLKFMVYLQKENIIDESGMPKERFSAEFPKEGPSILRIQQVVRGDSAAYFCASSPTGGLVEQFFGPGTRLTVL.

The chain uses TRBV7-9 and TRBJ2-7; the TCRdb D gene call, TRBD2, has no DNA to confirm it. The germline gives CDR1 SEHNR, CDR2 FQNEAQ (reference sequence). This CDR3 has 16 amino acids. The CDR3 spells CASSPMGGKGLNEQYF.

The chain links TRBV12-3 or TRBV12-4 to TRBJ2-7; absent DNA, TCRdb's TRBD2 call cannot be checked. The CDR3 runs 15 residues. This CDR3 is CASSPLVAGSHEQYF.

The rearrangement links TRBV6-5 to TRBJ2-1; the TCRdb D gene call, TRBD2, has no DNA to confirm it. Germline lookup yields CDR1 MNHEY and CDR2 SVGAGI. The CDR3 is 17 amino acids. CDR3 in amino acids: CASSYSRLAGGLDEQFF.

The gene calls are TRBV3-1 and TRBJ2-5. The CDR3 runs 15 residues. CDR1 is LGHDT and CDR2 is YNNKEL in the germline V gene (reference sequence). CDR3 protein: CASSQAKTNQETQYF.

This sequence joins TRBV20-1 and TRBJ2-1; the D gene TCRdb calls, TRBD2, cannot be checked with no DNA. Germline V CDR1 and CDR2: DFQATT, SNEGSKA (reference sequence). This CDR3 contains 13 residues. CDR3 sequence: CSARGTRFVEQFF.

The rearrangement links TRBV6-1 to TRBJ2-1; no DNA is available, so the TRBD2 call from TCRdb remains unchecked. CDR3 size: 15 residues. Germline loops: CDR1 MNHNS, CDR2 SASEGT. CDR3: CASIAGELSYNEQFF.

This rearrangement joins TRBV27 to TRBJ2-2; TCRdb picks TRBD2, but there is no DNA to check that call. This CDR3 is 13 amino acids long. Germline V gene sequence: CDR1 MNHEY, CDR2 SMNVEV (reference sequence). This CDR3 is CASSPLILAELFF.

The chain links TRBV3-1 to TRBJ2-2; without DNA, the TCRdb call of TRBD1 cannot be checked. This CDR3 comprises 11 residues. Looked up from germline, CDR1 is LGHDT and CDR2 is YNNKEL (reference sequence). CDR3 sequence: CATRGSGELFF.

CDR3 protein: CSAVIGGNQPQHF. J is TRBJ1-5 and V is TRBV20-1. Germline CDR1 is DFQATT and CDR2 is SNEGSKA (reference sequence). The CDR3 contains 13 residues.

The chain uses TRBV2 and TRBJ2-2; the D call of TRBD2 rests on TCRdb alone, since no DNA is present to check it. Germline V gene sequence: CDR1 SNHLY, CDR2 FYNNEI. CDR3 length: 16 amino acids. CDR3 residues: CASTRPGTRSSGELFF.

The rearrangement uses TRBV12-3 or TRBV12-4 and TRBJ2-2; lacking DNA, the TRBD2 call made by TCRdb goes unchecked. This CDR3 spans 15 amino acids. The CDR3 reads CASERTSGRSGELFF.

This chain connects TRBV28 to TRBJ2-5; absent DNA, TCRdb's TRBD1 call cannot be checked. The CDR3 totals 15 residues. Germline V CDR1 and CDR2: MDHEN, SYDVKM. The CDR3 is CASRTGGVIAETQYF.

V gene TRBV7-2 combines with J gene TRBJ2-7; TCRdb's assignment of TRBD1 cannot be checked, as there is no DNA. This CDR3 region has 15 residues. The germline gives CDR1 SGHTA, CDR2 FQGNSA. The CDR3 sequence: CASSLRTPRWDEQYF.

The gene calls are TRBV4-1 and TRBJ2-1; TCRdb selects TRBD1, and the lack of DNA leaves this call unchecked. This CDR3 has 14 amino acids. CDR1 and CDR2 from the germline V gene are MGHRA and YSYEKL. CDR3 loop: CASQKGVENNEQFF.